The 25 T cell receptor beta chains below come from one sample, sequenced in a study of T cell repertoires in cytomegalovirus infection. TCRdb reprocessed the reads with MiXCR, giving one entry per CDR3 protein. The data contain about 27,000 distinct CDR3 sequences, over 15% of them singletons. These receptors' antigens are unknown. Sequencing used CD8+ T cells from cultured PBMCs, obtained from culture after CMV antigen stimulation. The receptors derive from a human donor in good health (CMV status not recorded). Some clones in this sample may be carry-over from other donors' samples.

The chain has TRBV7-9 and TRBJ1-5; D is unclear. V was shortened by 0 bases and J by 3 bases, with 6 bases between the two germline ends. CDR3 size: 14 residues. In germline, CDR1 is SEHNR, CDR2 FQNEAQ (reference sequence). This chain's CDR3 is CASSLAGNNQPQHF. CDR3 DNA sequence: TGTGCCAGCAGCTTAGCAGGGAACAATCAGCCCCAGCATTTT.

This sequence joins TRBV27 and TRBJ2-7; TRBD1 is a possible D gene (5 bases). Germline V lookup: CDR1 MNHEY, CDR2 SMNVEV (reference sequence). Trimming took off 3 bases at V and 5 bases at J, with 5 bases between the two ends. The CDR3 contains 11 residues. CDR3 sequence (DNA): TGTGCCAGCAGTTTGACAGACGAGCAGTACTTC. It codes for CASSLTDEQYF.

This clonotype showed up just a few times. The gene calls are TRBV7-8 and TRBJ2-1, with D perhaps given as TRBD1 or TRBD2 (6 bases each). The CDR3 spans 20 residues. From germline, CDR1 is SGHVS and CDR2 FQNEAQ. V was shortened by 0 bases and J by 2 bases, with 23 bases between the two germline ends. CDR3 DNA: TGTGCCAGCAGCTTAGCCCGTGTGGGGGGCTCGAGGCCAACCTACAATGAGCAGTTCTTC. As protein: CASSLARVGGSRPTYNEQFF.

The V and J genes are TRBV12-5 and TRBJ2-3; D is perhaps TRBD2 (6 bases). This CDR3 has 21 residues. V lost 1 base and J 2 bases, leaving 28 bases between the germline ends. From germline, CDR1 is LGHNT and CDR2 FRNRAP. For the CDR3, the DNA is TGTGCTAGTGGTTTGGCCCCGACGGGGGAAGGGACTTACGGACACACAGATACGCAGTATTTT. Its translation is CASGLAPTGEGTYGHTDTQYF.

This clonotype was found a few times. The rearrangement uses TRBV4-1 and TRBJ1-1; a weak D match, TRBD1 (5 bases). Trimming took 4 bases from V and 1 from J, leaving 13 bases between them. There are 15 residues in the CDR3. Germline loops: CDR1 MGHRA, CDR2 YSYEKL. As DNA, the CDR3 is TGCGCCAGCAGCCCCCGTCGCAGGGCGAACACTGAAGCTTTCTTT. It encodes CASSPRRRANTEAFF.

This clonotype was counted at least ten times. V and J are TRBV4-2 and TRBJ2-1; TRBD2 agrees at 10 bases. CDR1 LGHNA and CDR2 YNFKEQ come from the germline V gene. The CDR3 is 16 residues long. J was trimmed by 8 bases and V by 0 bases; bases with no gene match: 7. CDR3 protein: CASSQEGLAGAYEQFF. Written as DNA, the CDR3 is TGTGCCAGCAGCCAAGAGGGCCTAGCGGGAGCCTATGAGCAGTTCTTC.

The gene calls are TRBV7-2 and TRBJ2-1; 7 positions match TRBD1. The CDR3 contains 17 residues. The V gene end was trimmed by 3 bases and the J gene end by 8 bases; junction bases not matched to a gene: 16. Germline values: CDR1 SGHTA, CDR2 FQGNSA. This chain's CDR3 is CASSFSGQAVWFDEQFF. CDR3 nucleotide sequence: TGTGCCAGCAGCTTTTCCGGACAGGCTGTTTGGTTCGATGAGCAGTTCTTC.

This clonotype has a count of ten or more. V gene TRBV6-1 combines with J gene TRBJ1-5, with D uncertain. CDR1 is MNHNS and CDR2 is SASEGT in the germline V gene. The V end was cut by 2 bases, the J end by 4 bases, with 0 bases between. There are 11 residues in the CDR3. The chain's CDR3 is CASSENQPQHF. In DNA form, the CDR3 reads TGTGCCAGCAGTGAAAATCAGCCCCAGCATTTT.

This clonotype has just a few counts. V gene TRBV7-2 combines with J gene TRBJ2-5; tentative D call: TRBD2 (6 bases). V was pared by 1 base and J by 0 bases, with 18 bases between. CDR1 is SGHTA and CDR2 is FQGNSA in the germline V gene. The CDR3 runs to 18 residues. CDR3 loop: CASSLDSRKRVYQETQYF. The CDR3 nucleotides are TGTGCCAGCAGCTTAGACTCCCGCAAGCGGGTCTACCAAGAGACCCAGTACTTC.

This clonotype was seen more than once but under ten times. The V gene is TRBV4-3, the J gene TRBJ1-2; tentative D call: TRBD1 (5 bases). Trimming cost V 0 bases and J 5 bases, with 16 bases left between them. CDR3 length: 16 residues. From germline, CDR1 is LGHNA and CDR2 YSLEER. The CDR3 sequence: CASSQEKGRPSYGYTF. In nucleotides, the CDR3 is TGCGCCAGCAGCCAAGAAAAGGGACGGCCTTCTTATGGCTACACCTTC.

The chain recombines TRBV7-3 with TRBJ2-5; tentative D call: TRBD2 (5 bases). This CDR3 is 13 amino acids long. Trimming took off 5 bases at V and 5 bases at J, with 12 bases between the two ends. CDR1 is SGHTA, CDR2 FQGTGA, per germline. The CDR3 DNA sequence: TGTGCCAGCAGCATATCAACGGGGGAGACCCAGTACTTC. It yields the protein CASSISTGETQYF.

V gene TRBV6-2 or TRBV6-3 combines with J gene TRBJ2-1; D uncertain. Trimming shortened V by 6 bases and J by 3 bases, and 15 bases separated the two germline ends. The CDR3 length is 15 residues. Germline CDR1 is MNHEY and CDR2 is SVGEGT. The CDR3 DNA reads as TGTGCCAGCAGCCCTCTCCCTCCCCGCTACAATGAGCAGTTCTTC. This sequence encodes CASSPLPPRYNEQFF.

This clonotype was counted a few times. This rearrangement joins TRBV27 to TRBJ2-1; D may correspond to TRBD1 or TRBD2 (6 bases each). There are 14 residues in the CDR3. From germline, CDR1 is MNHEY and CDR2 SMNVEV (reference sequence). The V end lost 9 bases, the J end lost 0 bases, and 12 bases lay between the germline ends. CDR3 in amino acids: CASGEDSSYNEQFF. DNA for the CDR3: TGTGCCAGTGGGGAGGACAGCTCCTACAATGAGCAGTTCTTC.

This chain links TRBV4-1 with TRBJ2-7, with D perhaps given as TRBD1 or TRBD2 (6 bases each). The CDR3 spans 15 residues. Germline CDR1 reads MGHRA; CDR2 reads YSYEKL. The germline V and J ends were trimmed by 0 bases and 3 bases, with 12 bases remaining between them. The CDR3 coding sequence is TGCGCCAGCAGCCAAGAGACGGGGGCCCGCTACGAGCAGTACTTC. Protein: CASSQETGARYEQYF.

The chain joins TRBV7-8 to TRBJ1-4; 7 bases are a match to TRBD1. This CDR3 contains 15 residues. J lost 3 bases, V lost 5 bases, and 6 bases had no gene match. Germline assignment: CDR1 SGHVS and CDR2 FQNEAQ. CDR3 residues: CASSTYRGPNEKLFF. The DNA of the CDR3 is TGTGCCAGCAGCACCTACAGGGGACCTAATGAAAAACTGTTTTTT. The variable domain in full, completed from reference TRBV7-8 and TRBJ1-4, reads GAGVSQSPRYKVAKRGQDVALRCDPISGHVSLFWYQQALGQGPEFLTYFQNEAQLDKSGLPSDRFFAERPEGSVSTLKIQRTQQEDSAVYLCASSTYRGPNEKLFFGSGTQLSVL.

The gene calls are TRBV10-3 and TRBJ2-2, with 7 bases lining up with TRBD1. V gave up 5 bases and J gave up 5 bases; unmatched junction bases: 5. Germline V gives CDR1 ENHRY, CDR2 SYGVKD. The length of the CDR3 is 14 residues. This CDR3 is CAISWTGNTGELFF. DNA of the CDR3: TGTGCCATCAGTTGGACAGGCAATACCGGGGAGCTGTTTTTT.

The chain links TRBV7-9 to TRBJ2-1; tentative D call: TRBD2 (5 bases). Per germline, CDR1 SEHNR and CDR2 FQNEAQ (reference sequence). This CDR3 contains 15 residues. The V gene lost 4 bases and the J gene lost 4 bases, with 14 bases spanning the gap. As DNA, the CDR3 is TGTGCCAGCAGCTCGGCGAGCGGACTGTACAATGAGCAGTTCTTC. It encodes CASSSASGLYNEQFF.

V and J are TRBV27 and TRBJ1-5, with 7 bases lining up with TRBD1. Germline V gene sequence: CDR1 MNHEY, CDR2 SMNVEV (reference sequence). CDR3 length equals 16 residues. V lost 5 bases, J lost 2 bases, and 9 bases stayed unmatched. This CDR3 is CASSLTVGTGNQPQHF. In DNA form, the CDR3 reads TGTGCCAGCAGTCTAACCGTCGGGACAGGCAATCAGCCCCAGCATTTT.

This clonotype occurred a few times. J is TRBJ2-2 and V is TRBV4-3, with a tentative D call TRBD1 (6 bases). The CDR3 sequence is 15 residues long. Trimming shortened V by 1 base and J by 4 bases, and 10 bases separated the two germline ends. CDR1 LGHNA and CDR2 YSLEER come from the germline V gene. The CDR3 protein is CASSQAARGTGELFF. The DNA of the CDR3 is TGCGCCAGCAGCCAAGCAGCCAGGGGCACCGGGGAGCTGTTTTTT.

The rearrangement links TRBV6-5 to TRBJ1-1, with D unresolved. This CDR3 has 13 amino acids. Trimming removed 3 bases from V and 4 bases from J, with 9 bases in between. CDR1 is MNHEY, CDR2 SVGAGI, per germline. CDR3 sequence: CASSYWQSTEAFF. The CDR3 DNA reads TGTGCCAGCAGTTATTGGCAGTCCACTGAAGCTTTCTTT.

The DNA for the CDR3 is TGTGCCAGCAGCTTGGCGGGGGTGAACACAGATACGCAGTATTTT. This translates into CASSLAGVNTDTQYF. The rearrangement uses TRBV5-6 and TRBJ2-3, with D possibly matching TRBD2 (6 bases). Germline CDR1 reads SGHDT; CDR2 reads YYEEEE. Trimming shortened V by 0 bases and J by 2 bases, and 10 bases separated the two germline ends. There are 15 residues in the CDR3.

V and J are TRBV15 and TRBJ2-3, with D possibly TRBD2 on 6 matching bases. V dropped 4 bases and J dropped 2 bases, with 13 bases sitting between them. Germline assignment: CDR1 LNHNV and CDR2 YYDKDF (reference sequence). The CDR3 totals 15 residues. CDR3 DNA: TGTGCCACCAGCATCGGCGGGGCGGTCACAGATACGCAGTATTTT. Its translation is CATSIGGAVTDTQYF.

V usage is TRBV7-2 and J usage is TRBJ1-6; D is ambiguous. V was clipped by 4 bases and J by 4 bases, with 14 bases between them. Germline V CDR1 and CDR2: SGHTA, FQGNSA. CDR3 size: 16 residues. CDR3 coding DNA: TGTGCCAGCAGCTCCCCAACAGTACCTTATAATTCACCCCTCCACTTT. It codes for CASSSPTVPYNSPLHF.

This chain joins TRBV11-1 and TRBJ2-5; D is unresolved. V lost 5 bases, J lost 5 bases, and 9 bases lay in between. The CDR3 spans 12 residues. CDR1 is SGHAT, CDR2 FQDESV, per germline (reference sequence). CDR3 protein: CASSPPTETQYF. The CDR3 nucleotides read TGTGCCAGCAGCCCCCCCACGGAGACCCAGTACTTC.

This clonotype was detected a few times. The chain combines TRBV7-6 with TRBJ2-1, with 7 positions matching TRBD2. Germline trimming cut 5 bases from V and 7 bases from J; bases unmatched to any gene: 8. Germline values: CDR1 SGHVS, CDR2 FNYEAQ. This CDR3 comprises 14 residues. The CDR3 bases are TGTGCCAGCAGCCTCTCCGGGGGGAGGAATGAGCAGTTCTTC. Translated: CASSLSGGRNEQFF.